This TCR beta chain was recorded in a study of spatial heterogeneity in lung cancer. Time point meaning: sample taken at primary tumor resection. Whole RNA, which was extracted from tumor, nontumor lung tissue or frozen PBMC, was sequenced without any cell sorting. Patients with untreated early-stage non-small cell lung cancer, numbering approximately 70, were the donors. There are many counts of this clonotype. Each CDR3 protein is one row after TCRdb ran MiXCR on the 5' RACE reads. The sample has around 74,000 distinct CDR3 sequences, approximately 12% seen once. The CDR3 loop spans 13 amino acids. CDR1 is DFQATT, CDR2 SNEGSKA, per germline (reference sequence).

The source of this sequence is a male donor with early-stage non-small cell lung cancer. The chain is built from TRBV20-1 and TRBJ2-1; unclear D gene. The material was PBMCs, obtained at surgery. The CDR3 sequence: CSAEDTPYNEQFF. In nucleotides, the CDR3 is TGCAGCGCAGAGGATACCCCCTACAATGAGCAGTTCTTC.